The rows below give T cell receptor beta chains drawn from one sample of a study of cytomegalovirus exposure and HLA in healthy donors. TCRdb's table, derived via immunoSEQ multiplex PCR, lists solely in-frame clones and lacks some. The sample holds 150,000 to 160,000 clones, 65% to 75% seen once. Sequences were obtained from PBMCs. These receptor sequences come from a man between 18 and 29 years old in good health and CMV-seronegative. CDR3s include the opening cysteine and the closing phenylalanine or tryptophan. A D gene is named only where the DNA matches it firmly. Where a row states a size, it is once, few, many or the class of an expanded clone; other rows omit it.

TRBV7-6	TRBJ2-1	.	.	TGTGCCAGCAGCTTAGGACATCCTACCTACAATGAGCAGTTCTTC	CASSLGHPTYNEQFF
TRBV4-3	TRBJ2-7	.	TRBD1	TGCGCCAGCAGCCAAGATCCCCCGTCGGAGACAGGGGGCTACGAGCAGTACTTC	CASSQDPPSETGGYEQYF
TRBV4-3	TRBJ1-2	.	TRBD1	TGCGCCAGCAGCCAACTATTGGAGGGACAGGCCCGCTACACCTTC	CASSQLLEGQARYTF
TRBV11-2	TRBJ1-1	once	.	TGTGCCAGCGGGGGAGGAGGCACTGAAGCTTTCTTT	CASGGGGTEAFF
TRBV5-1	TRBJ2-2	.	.	TGCGCCAGCAGGGACGGAGCGGACACCGGGGAGCTGTTTTTT	CASRDGADTGELFF
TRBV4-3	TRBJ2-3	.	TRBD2	TGCGCCAGCAGCCAAGATCGGCTAGCGGGGGGGATAAAAACAGATACGCAGTATTTT	CASSQDRLAGGIKTDTQYF
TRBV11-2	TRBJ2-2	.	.	TGTGCCAGCAGCTTAGTTGGCAGGGCCACCGGGGAGCTGTTTTTT	CASSLVGRATGELFF
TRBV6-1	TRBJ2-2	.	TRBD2	TGTGCCAACAGCGGGGGGCGAACCGGGGAGCTGTTTTTT	CANSGGRTGELFF
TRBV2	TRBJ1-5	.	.	TGTGCCAGCAGTGAAGCCCCCGCCGGGGTGGGAAATCAGCCCCAGCATTTT	CASSEAPAGVGNQPQHF
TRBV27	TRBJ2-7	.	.	TGTGCCAGCAGTTTATCTGACGGGAAGGGCTACGAGCAGTACTTC	CASSLSDGKGYEQYF
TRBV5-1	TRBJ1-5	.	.	TGCGCCAGCAGCTTGTCAGGCGGCAATCAGCCCCAGCATTTT	CASSLSGGNQPQHF
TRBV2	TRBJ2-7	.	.	TGTGCCAGCACCCTCCGGGACAACTCCTACGAGCAGTACTTC	CASTLRDNSYEQYF
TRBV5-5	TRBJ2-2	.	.	TGTGCCAGCAGCTTGAACAGGGCCACCGGGGAGCTGTTTTTT	CASSLNRATGELFF
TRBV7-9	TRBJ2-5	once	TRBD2	TGTGCCAGCAGCTTCGGACTAGCGGGGGGGCCGGGAGAGACCCAGTACTTC	CASSFGLAGGPGETQYF
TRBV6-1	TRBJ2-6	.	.	TGTGCCAGCAGGACAGAGCCCTCTGGGGCCAACGGCCTGACTTTC	CASRTEPSGANGLTF
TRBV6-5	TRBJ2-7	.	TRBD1	TGTGCCAGCAGGCGAACAGGGGACCCCTCCATCGAGCAGTACTTC	CASRRTGDPSIEQYF
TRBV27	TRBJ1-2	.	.	TGTGCCAGCAGTTTAAACGGACGACAGATTTGGGCTGGCTACACCTTC	CASSLNGRQIWAGYTF
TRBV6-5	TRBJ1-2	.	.	TGTGCCAGCAGTTCGACAAGGGGATTCTATGGCTACACCTTC	CASSSTRGFYGYTF
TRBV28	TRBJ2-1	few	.	TGTGCCAGCAGTTTAACAGAGAATGAGCAGTTCTTC	CASSLTENEQFF
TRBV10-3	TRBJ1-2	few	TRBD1	TGTGCCATCAGGGAGGGGGCAGGCGGCTACACCTTC	CAIREGAGGYTF
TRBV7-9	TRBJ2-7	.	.	TGTGCCAGCAGCTTAGAATTAGCTCCCTACGAGCAGTACTTC	CASSLELAPYEQYF
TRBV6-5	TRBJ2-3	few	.	TGTGCCAGCAGTGGAGGGGCTTTTGAGATGGATACGCAGTATTTT	CASSGGAFEMDTQYF
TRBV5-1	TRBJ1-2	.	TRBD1	TGCGCCAGCAGCTCACTTCCGGGACAGGGGAACTATGGCTACACCTTC	CASSSLPGQGNYGYTF
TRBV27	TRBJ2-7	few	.	TGTGCCAGCAGTAGACAGACCCACTACGAGCAGTACTTC	CASSRQTHYEQYF
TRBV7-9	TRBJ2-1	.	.	TGTGCCAGCAGCCAGAACTACAATGAGCAGTTCTTC	CASSQNYNEQFF
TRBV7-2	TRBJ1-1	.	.	TGTGCCAGCAGCTTAGCTTCCGTTTTGAACACTGAAGCTTTCTTT	CASSLASVLNTEAFF
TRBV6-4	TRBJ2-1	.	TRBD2	TGTGCCAGCAGCTTAGGACTAGCGGGGGATGAGCAGTTCTTC	CASSLGLAGDEQFF
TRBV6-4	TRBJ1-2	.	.	TGTGCCAGCAGGGTCCCGAGGGCCTTCAGCAGCTATGGCTACACCTTC	CASRVPRAFSSYGYTF
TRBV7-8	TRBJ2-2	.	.	TGTGCCAGCAGTAAGGGGACACTCAACACCGGGGAGCTGTTTTTT	CASSKGTLNTGELFF
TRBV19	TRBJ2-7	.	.	TGTGCCAGTAGTATCACTCTAGATTCCTACGAGCAGTACTTC	CASSITLDSYEQYF
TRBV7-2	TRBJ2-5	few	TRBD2	TGTGCCAGCAACTGGGAGCGGGGGGCCCGTGAGACCCAGTACTTC	CASNWERGARETQYF
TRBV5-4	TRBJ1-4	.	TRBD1	TGTGCCAGCAGCTTGCACACCGGGACAGCTAATGAAAAACTGTTTTTT	CASSLHTGTANEKLFF
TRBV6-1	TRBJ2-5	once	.	TGTGCCAGCAGCCATAGCGGAGAAGAGACCCAGTACTTC	CASSHSGEETQYF
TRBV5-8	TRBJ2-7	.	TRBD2	TGTGCCAGCAGCTCCCCGAGGGGGACTAGCTTCAATATGGAGCAGTACTTC	CASSSPRGTSFNMEQYF
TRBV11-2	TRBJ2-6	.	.	TGTGCCAGCAGCTGGGGAGGCCTGCCTGGGGCCAACGTCCTGACTTTC	CASSWGGLPGANVLTF
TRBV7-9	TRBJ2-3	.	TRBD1	TGTGCCAGCAGCCGCACAGGGGTACCCACAGATACGCAGTATTTT	CASSRTGVPTDTQYF
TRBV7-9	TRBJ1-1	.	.	TGTGCCAGCAGCTTTACTGCGGTGGCTGAAGCTTTCTTT	CASSFTAVAEAFF
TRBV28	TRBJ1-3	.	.	TGTGCCAGCAGTAATACAGGGATTGCAGGAAACACCATATATTTT	CASSNTGIAGNTIYF
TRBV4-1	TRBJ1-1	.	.	TGCGCCAGCAGCCCCCCCGTAAGGGGGGGGATCCCTGAAGCTTTCTTT	CASSPPVRGGIPEAFF
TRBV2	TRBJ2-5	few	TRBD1	TGTGCCAGCACCTCCAGGGACAGCCCTAAAGAGACCCAGTACTTC	CASTSRDSPKETQYF
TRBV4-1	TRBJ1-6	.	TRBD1	TGCGCCAGCAGCCAAACACCTGGACAGGGTCTGAATTCACCCCTCCACTTT	CASSQTPGQGLNSPLHF
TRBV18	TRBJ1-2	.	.	TGTGCCAGCTCACCACGATTCAGGGAACCGAACTATGGCTACACCTTC	CASSPRFREPNYGYTF
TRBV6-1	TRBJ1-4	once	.	TGTGCCAGCAGTGAACCGGGGGAATTTAATGAAAAACTGTTTTTT	CASSEPGEFNEKLFF
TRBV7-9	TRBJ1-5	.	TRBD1	TGTGCCAGCAGCCTCACAGGGGGCGCTGGAAATCAGCCCCAGCATTTT	CASSLTGGAGNQPQHF
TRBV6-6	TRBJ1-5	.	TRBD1	TGTGCCAGCACCACGGAGGGACAGCCTAATCAGCCCCAGCATTTT	CASTTEGQPNQPQHF
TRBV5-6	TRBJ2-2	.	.	TGTGCCAGCACCTCACACAGGGGGGGAACCGGGGAGCTGTTTTTT	CASTSHRGGTGELFF
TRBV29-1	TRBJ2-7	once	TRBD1	TGCAGCGCTAAGGGTAGTTGGACAGGGAGCGAGCAGTACTTC	CSAKGSWTGSEQYF
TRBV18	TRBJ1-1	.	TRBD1	TGTGCCAGCTCACCGGGGACAGGCCGTGAAGCTTTCTTT	CASSPGTGREAFF
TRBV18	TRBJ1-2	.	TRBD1	TGTGCCAGCTCTCCCGGGACAGAATATGGCTACACCTTC	CASSPGTEYGYTF
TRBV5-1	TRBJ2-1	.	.	TGCGCCAGCGCCCGCGGGGTCCCCCCGGAGAATGAGCAGTTCTTC	CASARGVPPENEQFF
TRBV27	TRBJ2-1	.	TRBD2	TGTGCCAGCACCGGCCCGGGACTAACCCACAATGAGCAGTTCTTC	CASTGPGLTHNEQFF
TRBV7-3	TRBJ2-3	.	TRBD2	TGTGCCAGCAGCTTGAAGCCCCCAAGCCGGGACGGGGGGGACACAGATACGCAGTATTTT	CASSLKPPSRDGGDTDTQYF
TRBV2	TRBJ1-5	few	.	TGTGCCAGCAGTGAGGGCTGGCTGGGCAATCAGCCCCAGCATTTT	CASSEGWLGNQPQHF